This is a list of T cell receptor beta chains from one sample in a study of T cell repertoires in cytomegalovirus infection. TCRdb used MiXCR to reprocess the reads, holding one entry per CDR3 protein. The sample lists 700,000 to 850,000 distinct CDR3 sequences, 32% seen once, with 9.5% to 15% in the top ten. Their antigens are not known. The specimen was cultured CD8+ T cells from PBMCs, collected from culture after CMV antigen stimulation. The receptors derive from a human donor in good health (CMV status not recorded). Some clones in this sample may be carry-over from other donors' samples. The CDR3 runs from the conserved cysteine through the conserved F or W. The order of the fields is clone size, D gene, J gene, V gene, CDR3 protein, CDR3 DNA. The D gene is left open where the match is weak. Clone size is stated in some rows and not others, as once, few, many or a class when expanded.

clone size: NA
D gene: TRBD2
J gene: TRBJ2-3
V gene: TRBV9
CDR3 protein: CASSVGNGGARDTQYF
CDR3 DNA: TGTGCCAGCAGCGTAGGGAACGGGGGGGCGAGAGATACGCAGTATTTT

clone size: few
D gene: NA
J gene: TRBJ1-6
V gene: TRBV6-2/TRBV6-3
CDR3 protein: CASSYTRYNSPLHF
CDR3 DNA: TGTGCCAGCAGTTACACAAGATATAATTCACCCCTCCACTTT

clone size: few
D gene: TRBD2
J gene: TRBJ2-2
V gene: TRBV6-1
CDR3 protein: CASSLNLLAGPGELFF
CDR3 DNA: TGTGCCAGCAGCCTTAATTTACTAGCGGGGCCCGGGGAGCTGTTTTTT

clone size: once
D gene: NA
J gene: TRBJ1-4
V gene: TRBV7-6
CDR3 protein: CASSSPEGRKLFF
CDR3 DNA: TGTGCCAGCAGCTCCCCGGAGGGGCGAAAACTGTTTTTT

clone size: NA
D gene: NA
J gene: TRBJ1-2
V gene: TRBV6-1
CDR3 protein: CASNTRTGYTF
CDR3 DNA: TGTGCCAGCAATACAAGGACCGGCTACACCTTC

clone size: NA
D gene: NA
J gene: TRBJ2-1
V gene: TRBV7-6
CDR3 protein: CASSLAWQSSYNEQFF
CDR3 DNA: TGTGCCAGCAGCCTCGCGTGGCAGTCTAGCTACAATGAGCAGTTCTTC

clone size: NA
D gene: NA
J gene: TRBJ2-7
V gene: TRBV7-9
CDR3 protein: CASSLETDEQYF
CDR3 DNA: TGTGCCAGCAGCCTCGAAACCGATGAGCAGTACTTC

clone size: NA
D gene: NA
J gene: TRBJ1-2
V gene: TRBV4-1
CDR3 protein: CASSQGRGLRYGYTF
CDR3 DNA: TGCGCCAGCAGCCAAGGCCGGGGGTTACGATATGGCTACACCTTC

clone size: few
D gene: NA
J gene: TRBJ1-6
V gene: TRBV7-6
CDR3 protein: CASSLVPARDSPLHF
CDR3 DNA: TGTGCCAGCAGCTTAGTTCCCGCTCGGGATTCACCCCTCCACTTT

clone size: NA
D gene: NA
J gene: TRBJ1-1
V gene: TRBV4-2
CDR3 protein: CASSQDTAEAFF
CDR3 DNA: TGTGCCAGCAGCCAAGATACCGCTGAAGCTTTCTTT

clone size: NA
D gene: TRBD2
J gene: TRBJ2-3
V gene: TRBV12-3/TRBV12-4
CDR3 protein: CVSSFLTGGSDTQYF
CDR3 DNA: TGTGTCAGCAGTTTCCTTACGGGGGGTTCAGATACGCAGTATTTT

clone size: NA
D gene: NA
J gene: TRBJ2-2
V gene: TRBV10-2
CDR3 protein: CAIKDGDTGELFF
CDR3 DNA: TGCGCCATCAAGGACGGGGACACCGGGGAGCTGTTTTTT

clone size: few
D gene: TRBD1
J gene: TRBJ1-1
V gene: TRBV12-3/TRBV12-4
CDR3 protein: CASSSATGVPNTEAFF
CDR3 DNA: TGTGCCAGCAGTTCCGCTACAGGGGTGCCGAACACTGAAGCTTTCTTT

clone size: few
D gene: TRBD1
J gene: TRBJ1-5
V gene: TRBV14
CDR3 protein: CASSQDRPGGNQPQHF
CDR3 DNA: TGTGCCAGCAGCCAAGATCGGCCAGGGGGAAATCAGCCCCAGCATTTT